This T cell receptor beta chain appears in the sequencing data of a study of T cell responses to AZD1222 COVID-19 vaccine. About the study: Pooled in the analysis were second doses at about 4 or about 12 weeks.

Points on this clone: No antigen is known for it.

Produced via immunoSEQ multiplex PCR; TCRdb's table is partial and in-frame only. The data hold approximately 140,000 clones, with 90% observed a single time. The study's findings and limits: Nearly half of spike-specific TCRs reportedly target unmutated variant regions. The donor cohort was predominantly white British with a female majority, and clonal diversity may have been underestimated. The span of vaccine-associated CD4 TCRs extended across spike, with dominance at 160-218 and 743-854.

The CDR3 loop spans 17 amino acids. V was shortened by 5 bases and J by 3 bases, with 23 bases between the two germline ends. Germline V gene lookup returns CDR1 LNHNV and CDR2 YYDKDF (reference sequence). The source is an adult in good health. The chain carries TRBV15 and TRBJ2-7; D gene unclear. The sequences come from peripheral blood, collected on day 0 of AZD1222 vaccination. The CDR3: CATSRRALLGNSYEQYF. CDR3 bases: TGTGCCACCAGCCGACGAGCCCTGCTGGGAAACAGCTACGAGCAGTACTTC.